This note documents a single TCR beta chain sequence. What it binds is not known. This specimen belongs to a study of cytomegalovirus exposure and HLA in healthy donors. The study ran its PCR with 60 Vbeta and 13 Jbeta primers. Sequencing was performed with immunoSEQ multiplex PCR; in TCRdb, only in-frame clones are kept and a portion is missing. The top ten clones hold around 20% of a sample with 100,000 to 150,000 clones, less than 90% of them seen once. Study results and caveats: A likely sequencing artifact accounted for one observed cluster of highly shared sequence variants. Despite most TCR sequences being rare, some public TCRs occurred in many donors. The authors excluded some V segments, including TRBV6-2 and TRBV6-3, as indistinguishable.

Trimming took 0 bases from V and 2 from J; bases not matched to a gene: 7. CDR1 is MNHEY, CDR2 SMNVEV, per germline (reference sequence). CDR3 length: 19 amino acids. This clonotype was sampled from a young man in good health and CMV-seropositive. V is TRBV27 and J is TRBJ2-1, with 13 positions matching TRBD2. Sequencing input: PBMCs. The CDR3 region has the DNA TGTGCCAGCAGTTTATCTAGGACTAGCGGGGGCCTTCCCTACAATGAGCAGTTCTTC. Encoded protein: CASSLSRTSGGLPYNEQFF.